Listed below are T cell receptor beta chains from one sample, sequenced in a study of T cells after yellow fever vaccination. TCRdb redid the calling of the 5' RACE reads with MiXCR, one entry per CDR3 protein. The repertoire holds about 340,000 distinct CDR3 sequences, with 3.5% to 4.5% as singletons. The sample here was PBMCs, taken 5 days after the yellow fever booster vaccination. The receptor source for this set is a man between 18 and 35 years old who received the YFV17D yellow fever vaccine. The CDR3 runs from the conserved cysteine through the conserved F or W. The order of the fields is J gene, D gene, clone size, V gene, CDR3 DNA, CDR3 protein. D genes are given only for firm matches. Only part of the rows carry a size: once, few, many, or a class if the clone is expanded.

>TRBJ2-7|TRBD1|.|TRBV20-1
TGCAGTGCTATCTCGGACAGGGGGCGTTCGTACGAGCAGTACTTC
CSAISDRGRSYEQYF
>TRBJ2-7|.|few|TRBV12-3/TRBV12-4
TGTGCCAGCAGTCGCTCGACCCCGGGAGACGAGCAGTACTTC
CASSRSTPGDEQYF
>TRBJ2-2|.|.|TRBV28
TGTGCCAGCAGCCCAGGTCCCAGGGGCGCTTTTGCCGGGGAGCTGTTTTTT
CASSPGPRGAFAGELFF
>TRBJ2-7|.|few|TRBV9
TGTGCCAGCAGCGTAGCGGGGAGCCCCTACGAGCAGTACTTC
CASSVAGSPYEQYF
>TRBJ2-1|.|few|TRBV14
TGTGCCAGCAGCCCCCAGAACCGAGGGAATGAGCAGTTCTTC
CASSPQNRGNEQFF
>TRBJ2-1|.|.|TRBV4-1
TGCGCCAGCAGCCAAGATAAAGGGTACTACAATGAGCAGTTCTTC
CASSQDKGYYNEQFF
>TRBJ1-1|TRBD1|few|TRBV6-2/TRBV6-3
TGTGCCAGCAGTTCCCTCCCAAACGAGGGGACAGTGAACACTGAAGCTTTCTTT
CASSSLPNEGTVNTEAFF
>TRBJ2-5|.|.|TRBV5-1
TGCGCCAGCAGCTTGATGAGCGGGCAAGAGACCCAGTACTTC
CASSLMSGQETQYF
>TRBJ1-1|.|many|TRBV5-1
TGCGCCAGCAGCTTGGAGGCAGTTAGGAAGGCTTTCTTT
CASSLEAVRKAFF
>TRBJ2-5|.|many|TRBV5-1
TGCGCCAGCAGCGAAGGGGGTACTGCCCAAGAGACCCAGTACTTC
CASSEGGTAQETQYF
>TRBJ2-5|.|.|TRBV7-2
TGTGCCAGCAGCTTAGGGGGGCGGGGGACGTACCAAGAGACCCAGTACTTC
CASSLGGRGTYQETQYF
>TRBJ2-1|.|many|TRBV7-8
TGTGCCAGCAGCTCCTCTAGCTTTCCCGGCAATGAGCAGTTCTTC
CASSSSSFPGNEQFF
>TRBJ1-1|.|.|TRBV5-6
TGTGCCAGCAGCTTCGGCGGCAGGGCGAACACTGAAGCTTTCTTT
CASSFGGRANTEAFF
>TRBJ2-7|.|.|TRBV5-1
TGCGCCAGCAGCTTGGAAGGGCCCACCTACGAGCAGTACTTC
CASSLEGPTYEQYF
>TRBJ1-1|.|few|TRBV19
TGTGCCAGTAGTTTCTCCCCCACGGACACTGAAGCTTTCTTT
CASSFSPTDTEAFF
>TRBJ2-1|TRBD2|.|TRBV20-1
TGCAGTGCCCCTGGGGGGGTTGAGCAGTTCTTC
CSAPGGVEQFF
>TRBJ2-2|.|many|TRBV24-1
TGTGCCACCAGTGATTTGAGTGCAGGGGCGTACACCGGGGAGCTGTTTTTT
CATSDLSAGAYTGELFF
>TRBJ2-1|TRBD2|.|TRBV9
TGTGCCAGCAGCTTGTTAGCGGGGCCCCACAATGAGCAGTTCTTC
CASSLLAGPHNEQFF
>TRBJ2-3|TRBD2|few|TRBV5-4
TGTGCCAGCACTGGGAGGGGCACAGATACGCAGTATTTT
CASTGRGTDTQYF
>TRBJ2-1|TRBD1|few|TRBV24-1
TGTGCCACCAGTGATCCCGGGACAGGGGTTCTCAATGAGCAGTTCTTC
CATSDPGTGVLNEQFF
>TRBJ2-7|.|few|TRBV6-1
TGTGCCAGCATATTGGATGAAACCCGTGGCGAGCAGTACTTC
CASILDETRGEQYF
>TRBJ2-2|.|.|TRBV5-1
TGCGCCAGCAGCTTGGGGCAGGGGCTGGCCGGGGAGCTGTTTTTT
CASSLGQGLAGELFF
>TRBJ1-1|.|many|TRBV5-1
TGCGCCAGCAGCTTGGCCCGGGCTGGGGATGAAGCTTTCTTT
CASSLARAGDEAFF
>TRBJ2-5|.|many|TRBV5-1
TGCGCCAGCAGCCCCACCGAGGCGGACCAAGAGACCCAGTACTTC
CASSPTEADQETQYF
>TRBJ2-6|.|few|TRBV7-6
TGTGCCAGCAGCACTATAAGCTCTGGGGCCAACGTCCTGACTTTC
CASSTISSGANVLTF
>TRBJ1-6|TRBD1|.|TRBV5-4
TGTGCCAGCAGCCTGACAGGGGCGGATTCACCCCTCCACTTT
CASSLTGADSPLHF
>TRBJ1-6|TRBD1|few|TRBV25-1
TGTGCCAGCAGTGATTCGGGGGGACAGGCGGGCTCACCCCTCCACTTT
CASSDSGGQAGSPLHF
>TRBJ1-1|TRBD1|many|TRBV6-5
TGTGCCAGCAGTTATATGGCAGGGGGGCTTGAAGCTTTCTTT
CASSYMAGGLEAFF
>TRBJ2-3|TRBD2|.|TRBV4-2
TGTGCCAGCAGCCTGACGTCTAGCGGGGGGGTAAGCACAGATACGCAGTATTTT
CASSLTSSGGVSTDTQYF
>TRBJ2-7|TRBD2|few|TRBV6-5
TGTGCCAGCAGTTCCTTCGGGGTCACTAGCGGGGTCGCCTACGAGCAGTACTTC
CASSSFGVTSGVAYEQYF
>TRBJ2-2|.|few|TRBV15
TGTGCCACCAGGCGGACACGGAACACCGGGGAGCTGTTTTTT
CATRRTRNTGELFF
>TRBJ2-7|TRBD2|many|TRBV15
TGTGCCACCAGCAGAGCACTAGCGGGGGGACTCTACGAGCAGTACTTC
CATSRALAGGLYEQYF
>TRBJ2-5|.|many|TRBV9
TGTGCCAGCAGCGTAGCGGGGGGCGGGGAGACCCAGTACTTC
CASSVAGGGETQYF
>TRBJ2-2|.|many|TRBV5-1
TGCGCCAGCAGCTTCTTTGGAAGCACCGGGGAGCTGTTTTTT
CASSFFGSTGELFF
>TRBJ2-5|.|.|TRBV6-5
TGTGCCAGCAGTTACTCGGGGGGCGAACAAGAGACCCAGTACTTC
CASSYSGGEQETQYF
>TRBJ1-5|.|.|TRBV7-8
TGTGCCAGCAGCTTCGGGGGGGGGACACAGAGGAATCAGCCCCAGCATTTT
CASSFGGGTQRNQPQHF
>TRBJ2-7|TRBD1|.|TRBV5-6
TGTGCCAGCAGCTTGGTTACAGGGGGCGAGCAGTACTTC
CASSLVTGGEQYF
>TRBJ1-4|TRBD1|.|TRBV5-5
TGTGCCAGCAGCTTGGATGGCAGGGGGCGAGAAAAACTGTTTTTT
CASSLDGRGREKLFF
>TRBJ2-7|TRBD1|.|TRBV20-1
TGCAGTGGGATTAACAGGGGGAGGCACGAGCAGTACTTC
CSGINRGRHEQYF
>TRBJ2-2|TRBD2|few|TRBV4-3
TGCGCCAGCAGCCAAGACGTCATCCTAGCGGCCACCGGGGAGCTGTTTTTT
CASSQDVILAATGELFF
>TRBJ2-5|TRBD2|many|TRBV20-1
TGCAGTGCCGCCCGGACTAGCGACAAATACCAAGAGACCCAGTACTTC
CSAARTSDKYQETQYF
>TRBJ1-2|.|many|TRBV7-6
TGTGCCAGCAGCTTATCCCCAGGGAATGGCTACACCTTC
CASSLSPGNGYTF
>TRBJ2-2|TRBD1|few|TRBV9
TGTGCCAGCAGCGTAGGACAGGGGCTGAACACCGGGGAGCTGTTTTTT
CASSVGQGLNTGELFF
>TRBJ2-7|.|.|TRBV5-6
TGTGCCAGCAGCAATAACCGGGGGTTGTCCTACGAGCAGTACTTC
CASSNNRGLSYEQYF
>TRBJ1-2|.|.|TRBV7-3
TGTGCCAGCCGCCCCCAAGGGGGTAACGGTGGCTACACCTTC
CASRPQGGNGGYTF
>TRBJ2-1|TRBD2|few|TRBV6-1
TGTGCCAGCAGTGATGTGGCGGGGGCCTACAATGAGCAGTTCTTC
CASSDVAGAYNEQFF
>TRBJ1-2|.|few|TRBV18
TGTGCCAGCTCACCCGGTCAGGGTCCGGAGGGCTACACCTTC
CASSPGQGPEGYTF
>TRBJ1-1|.|.|TRBV30
TGTGCCTGGAGTGCGACCACTGAAGCTTTCTTT
CAWSATTEAFF
>TRBJ2-5|.|few|TRBV4-1
TGCGCCAGCAGCGTGGTTGGTCAAGAGACCCAGTACTTC
CASSVVGQETQYF